This paragraph reports one T cell receptor (beta chain). Which antigen it targets is not known. No base quality information exists; no much larger clone differs at one position. The data originate from a study of CD8 T cells in Susac syndrome (dated by TCRdb to about 2019). Study-wide context: Among the sequenced Susac syndrome patients, six had clinically active disease and roughly eight were in clinical remission. Repertoire sequencing was used to test whether CD8+ T cell activation and differentiation in Susac syndrome was antigen driven. At the time of blood withdrawal, Susac syndrome patients were either therapy-naive, taking corticosteroids (with some also receiving IVIg), or on IVIg alone. Overall study outcomes, separate from this receptor: The number of individuals in the TCR sequencing and HLA analysis was acknowledged as relatively small. In the CD4+ T cell repertoire of Susac syndrome patients, clonal expansion was not detected.

RNA was extracted with the RNeasy kit and about 0.5 to 1 ug was reverse transcribed using random hexamers. TCR beta CDR3 regions were amplified with the immunoSEQ multiplex PCR assay covering 54 Vbeta and 13 Jbeta segments. Bias from PCR amplification was corrected by using a synthetic template baseline for primer optimization and for computational correction. In the authors' own workflow: Reads were annotated to V, D and J genes per IMGT and analyzed with immunoSEQ Analyzer, keeping only productive sequences. Clonality was calculated as one minus the Shannon entropy normalized by log2 of the number of productive unique sequences. For each patient and control, public and private clones were evaluated within the 100 most prevalent clones. A clone was defined as Susac-specific if it was absent from the healthy and MS cohorts, from more than 850 published viral clones and from other ImmuneACCESS disease sequences. TCRdb reanalyzed the raw reads on its own, using fastp at Q25 for trimming and MiXCR for clone calling, and kept in-frame beta chains. A single entry per CDR3 protein holds the most common genes and DNA from its merged rows. TCRdb's processing, not the authors' own work, is the source of the V and J calls. This sample is represented by some 250,000 distinct CDR3 sequences; almost 97% of them were singletons. The biggest ten clones account for 0.1% of the sample.

From a lookup of the germline V gene, CDR1 and CDR2 are SGHRS and YFSETQ. The CDR3 measures 14 amino acids from cysteine to phenylalanine. Only the CDR3 DNA is retained, 42 bases long and in frame from the first base. Trimming costs V 7 bases and J 2 bases, and their ends lie 15 bases apart. High-throughput TCR beta sequencing profiled peripheral blood CD8+ and CD4+ T cells from healthy donors, Susac syndrome patients and multiple sclerosis patients. The Susac syndrome patients fulfilled recently defined diagnostic criteria for either definite or probable disease. Bulk CD8+ and CD4+ T cells were purified by magnetic negative isolation, while CD8+ TEMRA cells were enriched using FACS. Blood was drawn into EDTA tubes, processed within 24 hours, and PBMCs were isolated by density gradient centrifugation. PBMCs destined for TCR sequencing were cryopreserved in liquid nitrogen and later thawed in a 37 °C water bath. Purity of sorted or isolated CD4+, CD8+ and CD8+ TEMRA cells was at least 90%.

The sequence was collected from a human donor with Susac syndrome. The receptor chain draws on TRBV5-1 and TRBJ2-5; a confident D gene designation cannot be given. Sample: CD4+ T cells from PBMCs. In nucleotides, the sequence is TGCGCCAGCCAGGCCATGGGCATGCAAGAGACCCAGTACTTC. Its protein product is CASQAMGMQETQYF.